The T cell receptor (beta chain) under discussion was sequenced for a study of control samples from healthy donors and cancer patients. In its sample, this clone was seen once. Clones were read by immunoSEQ multiplex PCR, and TCRdb kept only the in-frame ones, dropping some. The data contain about 120,000 clones, 89% of them singletons. This CDR3 is built from 15 residues. V lost 4 bases, J lost 2 bases, and 14 bases lay in between. Germline CDR1 reads LGHDT; CDR2 reads YNNKEL (reference sequence). The chain combines TRBV3-1 (or the pseudogene TRBV3-2) with TRBJ1-1; the D is unclear. Sequencing used blood. The sequence came from a man aged 45-65 years in good health. The DNA of the CDR3 is TGTGCCAGCAGCCCAGGATGGACGGGAAACACTGAAGCTTTCTTT. Translating it yields CASSPGWTGNTEAFF.